This TCR beta chain was retrieved from a study of STAT5B mutations in CD4+ large granular lymphocyte leukemia. Whole-study results and caveats: Patient CD4-sorted repertoires looked more clonal than healthy CD4+ repertoires, even without putative leukemic clones.

The CDR3 contains 17 residues. Germline V gene data show CDR1 as MNHEY and CDR2 as SMNVEV (reference sequence). J gave up 6 bases and V 4 bases, and 15 bases lay outside the gene matches. Concerning this clone: Its antigen is not identified.

Assay used: immunoSEQ multiplex PCR; TCRdb lists only in-frame clones, some missing. This sample has 30,000 or so clones, with around 78% found just once. V is TRBV27 and J is TRBJ2-3; 8 nucleotides match TRBD2. The sample consisted of CD4+ T cells from blood buffy coats. The clonotype originates from a human donor in good health. CDR3 amino acids: CASSSPGREDSPDTQYF. CDR3 nucleotide sequence: TGTGCCAGCAGTTCCCCGGGGCGGGAGGACTCTCCGGATACGCAGTATTTT.